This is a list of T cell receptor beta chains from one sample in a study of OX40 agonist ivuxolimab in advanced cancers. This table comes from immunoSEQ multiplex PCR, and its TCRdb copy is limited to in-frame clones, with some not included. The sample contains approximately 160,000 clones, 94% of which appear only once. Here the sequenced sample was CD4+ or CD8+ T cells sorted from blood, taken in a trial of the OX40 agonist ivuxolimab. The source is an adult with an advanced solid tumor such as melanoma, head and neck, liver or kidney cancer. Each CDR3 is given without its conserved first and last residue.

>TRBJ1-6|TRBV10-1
ASSESAGVLH
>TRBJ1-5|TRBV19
ASRRDRTSNQPQH
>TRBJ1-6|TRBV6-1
ASSPGQLSPLH
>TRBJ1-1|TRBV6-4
ASSPRTGGNTEAF
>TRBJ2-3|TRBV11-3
ASSLGMAAISTDTQY
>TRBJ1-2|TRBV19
ASTPGTGRTYGYT
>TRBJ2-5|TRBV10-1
ASSDPRGGNETQY
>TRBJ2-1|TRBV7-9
ASSLELAGEGEQF
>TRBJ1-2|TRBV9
ASSPSQGNYGYT
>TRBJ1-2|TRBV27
ASSLAHRGDGYT
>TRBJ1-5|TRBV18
ASSPRRTTTSNQPQH
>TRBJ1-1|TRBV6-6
ASSYLGQNTEAF
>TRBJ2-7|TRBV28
ASTPTQNWGREQY
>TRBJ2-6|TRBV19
ASSTGTADSGANVLT
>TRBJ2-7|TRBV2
ASSGEGWDEFYEQY
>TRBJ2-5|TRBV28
ASSLKARETQY
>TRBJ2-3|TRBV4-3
ASSQGIAGTSTDTQY